These 25 T cell receptor beta chains were all obtained from the same sample, sequenced in a study of T cells after yellow fever vaccination. TCRdb re-called the 5' RACE reads with MiXCR, one entry per CDR3 protein. Here the sample spans around 350,000 distinct CDR3 sequences, more than 5.5% being singletons. Sample: PBMCs, taken 5 days after the yellow fever booster vaccination. Source of these receptors: a man aged 30 to 39 who received the YFV17D yellow fever vaccine.

This chain connects TRBV6-2 or TRBV6-3 to TRBJ2-1; TRBD2 might be the D (6 bases). Germline V lookup: CDR1 MNHEY, CDR2 SVGEGT. The V end was cut by 7 bases, the J end by 7 bases, with 14 bases between. This CDR3 is built from 13 residues. In DNA form, the CDR3 reads TGTGCCAGCATCAAGCCAGGGAGGAATGAGCAGTTCTTC. As protein: CASIKPGRNEQFF.

This clonotype showed up just a few times. The J gene is TRBJ2-5, the V gene TRBV19; D not resolved. The length of the CDR3 is 14 residues. The V gene's germline CDR1 is LNHDA and CDR2 SQIVND (reference sequence). V lost 5 bases and J 2 bases, leaving 12 bases between the germline ends. The CDR3 DNA reads TGTGCCAGTAGTGACCGGAAAACTCAAGAGACCCAGTACTTC. This encodes CASSDRKTQETQYF. Drawing the rest from reference TRBV19 and TRBJ2-5, the complete variable domain is DGGITQSPKYLFRKEGQNVTLSCEQNLNHDAMYWYRQDPGQGLRLIYYSQIVNDFQKGDIAEGYSVSREKKESFPLTVTSAQKNPTAFYLCASSDRKTQETQYFGPGTRLLVL.

The chain has TRBV20-1 and TRBJ2-3, with unresolved D. CDR1 is DFQATT and CDR2 is SNEGSKA in the germline V gene (reference sequence). This CDR3 comprises 14 residues. Trimming removed 0 bases from V and 0 bases from J, with 7 bases in between. The CDR3 DNA is TGCAGTGCTAGAGAGACTGCTAGCACAGATACGCAGTATTTT. It codes for CSARETASTDTQYF.

This clonotype was observed at least ten times. J is TRBJ2-5 and V is TRBV4-3, with 9 bases fitting TRBD2. Germline V gene sequence: CDR1 LGHNA, CDR2 YSLEER. The CDR3 extends over 15 amino acids. With V trimmed by 4 bases and J by 5 bases, 8 bases remained unmatched. The CDR3 protein is CASSLNSGSGETQYF. The DNA of the CDR3 is TGCGCCAGCAGCCTAAATAGCGGGAGCGGGGAGACCCAGTACTTC.

The CDR3 DNA follows: TGTGCCAGCAGCTTACTAGCGGGAGGGCCTGCTACGCAGTATTTT. It specifies CASSLLAGGPATQYF. V usage is TRBV7-2 and J usage is TRBJ2-3, with 12 bases matching TRBD2. The trim removed 2 bases at V and 8 bases at J, leaving 5 bases unmatched. Germline V gives CDR1 SGHTA, CDR2 FQGNSA. CDR3 length: 15 residues. Complete variable domain (other parts from reference TRBV7-2 and TRBJ2-3): GAGVSQSPSNKVTEKGKDVELRCDPISGHTALYWYRQSLGQGLEFLIYFQGNSAPDKSGLPSDRFSAERTGGSVSTLTIQRTQQEDSAVYLCASSLLAGGPATQYFGPGTRLTVL.

The chain employs TRBV11-2 and TRBJ2-1; D call uncertain. Germline assignment: CDR1 SGHAT and CDR2 FQNNGV. This CDR3 region has 12 residues. Trimming took 0 bases from V and 12 from J, leaving 9 bases between them. CDR3 DNA sequence: TGTGCCAGCAGCTTAGATCAGGTCGGGCAGTTCTTC. The encoded protein is CASSLDQVGQFF.

This chain uses TRBV12-5 with TRBJ2-2; D remains ambiguous. The CDR3 sequence is 15 residues long. V dropped 2 bases and J dropped 0 bases, with 7 bases sitting between them. Per germline, CDR1 LGHNT and CDR2 FRNRAP. The CDR3 protein is CASGLWAANTGELFF. CDR3 bases: TGTGCTAGTGGTTTGTGGGCCGCGAACACCGGGGAGCTGTTTTTT.

This clonotype came up many times. The chain links TRBV28 to TRBJ2-3; 8 bases fit TRBD1. The V gene's germline CDR1 is MDHEN and CDR2 SYDVKM. The CDR3 is made up of 14 amino acids. V lost 4 bases to trimming and J lost 1 base; unmatched junction nucleotides: 1. CDR3 in amino acids: CASSSGQGTDTQYF. The CDR3 bases are TGTGCCAGCAGTTCGGGACAGGGCACAGATACGCAGTATTTT.

The chain recombines TRBV10-3 with TRBJ2-1; D might be TRBD2 (6 bases). CDR3 size: 14 residues. The germline V gene encodes CDR1 ENHRY and CDR2 SYGVKD. Between the trimmed V and J ends, which lost 10 bases and 1 base, there was a span of 14 bases. The CDR3 reads CATWRADSYNEQFF. Written as DNA, the CDR3 is TGTGCCACTTGGAGGGCCGATTCCTACAATGAGCAGTTCTTC.

This chain joins TRBV20-1 and TRBJ2-1; 14 bases agree with TRBD2. CDR1 DFQATT and CDR2 SNEGSKA come from the germline V gene (reference sequence). V was pared by 6 bases and J by 7 bases, with 5 bases of the junction left unmatched. The CDR3 runs 14 residues. The CDR3 DNA is TGCAGTGCAGGGACTAGCGGGAGTTCAAATGAGCAGTTCTTC. Translating gives CSAGTSGSSNEQFF.

The sample holds many counts of this clonotype. The chain combines TRBV10-3 with TRBJ2-1; D may be TRBD1 or TRBD2 (5 bases each). Trimming removed 7 bases at V and 6 bases at J, with 13 bases between. The germline V gene has CDR1 ENHRY and CDR2 SYGVKD. This CDR3 has 13 amino acids. CDR3: CAIKSEGRNEQFF. The DNA of the CDR3 is TGTGCCATCAAAAGTGAGGGGCGCAATGAGCAGTTCTTC.

Here the CDR3 DNA reads TGTGCCAGCAGCTTAACCCAGGACGACTATGGCTACACCTTC. This translates into CASSLTQDDYGYTF. This rearrangement joins TRBV7-2 to TRBJ1-2; D gene ambiguous. In germline, CDR1 is SGHTA, CDR2 FQGNSA. The CDR3 runs to 14 residues. V gave up 2 bases and J gave up 3 bases, with 10 bases separating them.

This clonotype came up many times. CDR3 DNA sequence: TGCAGTGCTAGAGACGCTAGCGGACAAGAGACCCAGTACTTC. Translated: CSARDASGQETQYF. The chain uses TRBV20-1 and TRBJ2-5, with 7 positions matching TRBD2. CDR1 is DFQATT, CDR2 SNEGSKA, per germline (reference sequence). The CDR3 loop spans 14 amino acids. With V trimmed by 0 bases and J by 2 bases, 3 bases remained unmatched.

This clonotype occurred many times. This chain uses TRBV5-1 with TRBJ2-3, with TRBD2 matching over 7 bases. The CDR3 totals 15 residues. The germline V gene encodes CDR1 SGHRS and CDR2 YFSETQ. Unmatched junction bases numbered 5, after V lost 1 base and J lost 3 bases. The CDR3 loop is CASSLLAEGTDTQYF. CDR3 bases: TGCGCCAGCAGCTTGCTAGCGGAAGGGACAGATACGCAGTATTTT.

The J gene is TRBJ2-7, the V gene TRBV9, with a weak D call TRBD2 (5 bases). Germline loops: CDR1 SGDLS, CDR2 YYNGEE. V lost 0 bases and J 7 bases, leaving 11 bases between the germline ends. CDR3 length: 13 residues. The CDR3 is CASSVDGGQEQYF. The CDR3 DNA reads as TGTGCCAGCAGCGTAGACGGCGGGCAGGAGCAGTACTTC.

Written as DNA, the CDR3 is TGCAGTGCTAGGCGGAAACCCAATGAGCAGTTCTTC. It is translated as CSARRKPNEQFF. The chain carries TRBV20-1 and TRBJ2-1; unclear D gene. V was clipped by 3 bases and J by 6 bases, with 9 bases between them. Germline CDR1 and CDR2: DFQATT and SNEGSKA (reference sequence). The CDR3 loop spans 12 amino acids.

This clonotype has only a few counts. The V gene is TRBV3-1, the J gene TRBJ2-3; D unclear. Germline-derived CDR1 and CDR2 are LGHDT and YNNKEL (reference sequence). The CDR3 is 14 residues long. The germline V and J ends were trimmed by 3 bases and 7 bases, with 14 bases remaining between them. The CDR3 sequence: CASSQNGVWNTQYF. The DNA for the CDR3 is TGTGCCAGCAGCCAGAATGGGGTTTGGAATACGCAGTATTTT.

In its sample, this clonotype was seen many times. The chain uses TRBV24-1 and TRBJ1-5; D perhaps matches TRBD1 (5 bases). Trimming left V 5 bases short and J 5 bases short, with 12 bases between. The CDR3 extends over 14 amino acids. Germline assignment: CDR1 KGHDR and CDR2 SFDVKD. CDR3 DNA: TGTGCCACCAGTGCCCAGGGACTATATCAGCCCCAGCATTTT. Translating it yields CATSAQGLYQPQHF.

The chain combines TRBV10-1 with TRBJ2-3, with 10 bases identical to TRBD2. Trimming took 3 bases from V and 7 from J; bases not matched to a gene: 10. Germline lookup yields CDR1 WNHNN and CDR2 SYGVQD (reference sequence). The CDR3 consists of 16 residues. CDR3 sequence: CASSEPTASGSNTQYF. CDR3 DNA: TGCGCCAGCAGTGAACCTACAGCTAGCGGGAGTAATACGCAGTATTTT.

The J gene is TRBJ2-3, the V gene TRBV7-6; 9 nucleotides align to TRBD2. CDR1 and CDR2 from the germline V gene are SGHVS and FNYEAQ. The CDR3 covers 14 residues. With V trimmed by 5 bases and J by 4 bases, 4 bases remained unmatched. The CDR3 spells CASSDLAGSDTQYF. The CDR3 nucleotides read TGTGCCAGCAGCGATCTAGCGGGATCAGATACGCAGTATTTT.

This clonotype was detected a few times. V gene TRBV7-2 combines with J gene TRBJ2-5; D uncertain. Deletions cut 6 bases from V and 7 bases from J, with 9 bases between. Germline assignment: CDR1 SGHTA and CDR2 FQGNSA. The CDR3 extends over 11 amino acids. The CDR3: CASSISGTQYF. The DNA of the CDR3 is TGTGCCAGCAGTATTTCTGGGACCCAGTACTTC.

This clonotype was recorded many times. This chain joins TRBV20-1 and TRBJ1-1; D remains unclear. The CDR3 is made up of 15 amino acids. Germline loops: CDR1 DFQATT, CDR2 SNEGSKA (reference sequence). The V gene lost 7 bases and the J gene lost 2 bases, with 20 bases spanning the gap. In DNA form, the CDR3 reads TGCAGTGGTCTAGTGGGCGGCCCGAAAAACACTGAAGCTTTCTTT. As protein: CSGLVGGPKNTEAFF.

This clonotype has a handful of counts. The DNA for the CDR3 is TGTGCCTCATGGGGGAACACCGGGGAGCTGTTTTTT. It translates to CASWGNTGELFF. The chain has TRBV10-3 and TRBJ2-2; D not certain. The length of the CDR3 is 12 residues. V was pared by 11 bases and J by 1 base, with 8 bases between. Germline CDR1 and CDR2: ENHRY and SYGVKD.

The chain couples TRBV7-9 to TRBJ2-7, with a weak D call TRBD2 (7 bases). Trimming pared 1 base from V and 3 bases from J, leaving 13 bases between. The CDR3 spans 15 residues. Germline-derived CDR1 and CDR2 are SEHNR and FQNEAQ (reference sequence). In DNA form, the CDR3 reads TGTGCCAGCAGCTTAGGGGGGGGGGCGTTCTACGAGCAGTACTTC. Translation gives CASSLGGGAFYEQYF.

The chain links TRBV27 to TRBJ2-1, with TRBD2 identical over 10 bases. Per the germline V gene, CDR1 is MNHEY and CDR2 is SMNVEV (reference sequence). CDR3 length equals 17 residues. The trim removed 2 bases at V and 0 bases at J, leaving 4 bases unmatched. The CDR3 nucleotides read TGTGCCAGCAGTTTACTAGCGGGAGCCCACTCCTACAATGAGCAGTTCTTC. Encoded protein: CASSLLAGAHSYNEQFF.